This T cell receptor beta chain was sequenced during a study of vaccination and CD4 T cells after COVID-19 (dated by TCRdb to the early 2020s). Concerning the study at large: SARS-CoV-2 positivity had been established in the convalescent patients by nasal swab PCR, and mild disease was recorded in nine of these patients and severe disease in one. The convalescent cohort included six males and four females, with two Hispanic individuals, seven Caucasians, two Asians and one multiracial person. Participants received two doses of either the Pfizer-BioNTech BNT162b2 vaccine (n=8) or the Moderna mRNA-1273 vaccine (n=2). Post-COVID blood samples from convalescent patients were collected a median of about 110 days after diagnosis, with a range of 35 to 161 days. The time from the second vaccine dose to post-vaccine blood sampling had a median of roughly 77 days and ranged from roughly 13 to 241 days. Overlapping spike peptide pools from SARS-CoV-2 and from the common cold coronaviruses HCoV-NL63, HCoV-OC43 and HCoV-229E were used as culture stimuli. Control cultures used a CEFX viral epitope pool as positive control, an HIV-1 Nef peptide pool as negative control, or no peptide. In some eleven COVID-19 convalescent patients and several infection-naive healthy vaccine recipients, researchers compared the spike-specific CD4+ TCR repertoire from before mRNA vaccination with the repertoire from after.

The meaning of the sample's treatment or condition label: approximately nine-day PBMC culture with coronavirus spike peptide pools or control peptides (ViraFEST assay). The study used the ViraFEST assay, which expanded antigen-specific T cells with peptide pools and then identified expanded clonotypes by TCR sequencing. The convalescent patients' positive SARS-CoV-2 PCR tests were from March to December 2020, which was before the Alpha, Beta and Delta variants emerged in the United States. PBMCs were cultured at fewer than 2.5 million per well in IMDM supplemented with approximately 5.3% human AB serum and 9 to 10 IU/ml IL-2, with approximately 9.2 ug/ml peptide pools added. On days 3 and 7, half of the culture medium was replaced with fresh IL-2-containing medium. After 10 to 11 days of culture, CD4+ T cells were isolated by negative selection with the EasySep CD4+ T cell isolation kit. Ficoll-Paque Plus gradient centrifugation was used to isolate PBMCs from whole blood, and the isolated PBMCs were then either used fresh or cryopreserved at -140C. Culture conditions were generally each tested in triplicate wells.

Worth noting for this clonotype: Its recognized antigen is unknown. Within one base of it there is no much larger clone, and no base qualities were kept.

From the cysteine through the phenylalanine, the CDR3 covers 13 amino acids. Only the CDR3 DNA is retained, 39 bases long and in frame from the first base. Looking up the germline V gene (reference sequence) yields CDR1 SGHNT and CDR2 YYREEE. Deletion took 3 bases off V and 2 bases off J, with a span of 8 bases between the germline ends. General findings and caveats noted by the study authors: In convalescent patients, nearly all vaccine-specific clones (304 of 307) were found to be mono-reactive for SARS-CoV-2 spike rather than cross-reactive with common cold coronaviruses. Only a relatively small number of convalescent patients were included in the study, and early timepoints following natural infection were not analyzed. In convalescent patients, a median around 86% of post-vaccine SARS-CoV-2-reactive clones were detected only after vaccination, suggesting vaccine-specific priming. An increase in the median number of SARS-CoV-2-reactive clonotypes from more than 20 after infection to roughly 38 after vaccination was observed, but the change was not found to be significant.

Library generation was performed with PCR. DNA from cultured CD4+ T cells was subjected to TCR sequencing with the Oncomine TCR Beta short-read assay at the Johns Hopkins FTIC core. The QIAamp micro DNA kit was used to extract genomic DNA from the cultured CD4+ T cells. Oncomine TCR Beta libraries from cultured CD4+ T cells were pooled with unique dual indexes and sequenced on an Illumina iSeq 100. The authors' pipeline ran thus. Non-productive sequences were removed, and CDR3s that did not start with C, did not end with F or W, or were shorter than 7 amino acids were discarded. The MANAFEST web application was used to identify antigen-specific clonotypes by comparing peptide-stimulated wells against reference wells and other culture wells. To be called positive, a clone needed an FDR below 0.05, an odds ratio above 5, and a productive frequency above 0.1% in at least two of three replicate wells. A clonotype counted as cross-reactive if it showed significant expansion both in the SARS-CoV-2 spike wells and in at least one common cold coronavirus spike condition. Using R version 3.6.1, CDR3 homology was evaluated through Levenshtein distances (stringdist) along with unrooted phylogenetic trees (ape). TCRdb reworked the public reads: Q25 trimming with fastp, MiXCR clone assembly, productive beta chains retained. When rows share a CDR3 protein, they turn into one entry using the most common DNA and genes. V and J calls and clone size were set by TCRdb, not the authors. In this sample the table shows 7,300 or so distinct CDR3 sequences, 70% to 75% of which occur a single time. Over 15% of the sample is taken by the ten largest.

The TCR originated in a human donor who had recovered from COVID-19. The chain couples TRBV5-4 to TRBJ2-5; too little of a D gene remains to name it. Material: CD4+ T cells from blood, cultured in vitro. The CDR3 protein sequence reads: CASSSGQQETQYF. Read as DNA, the sequence is TGTGCCAGCAGCTCGGGCCAACAAGAGACCCAGTACTTC.